The present T cell receptor (beta chain) was sequenced within a study of blood T cell repertoires in COVID-19. Turning to the study itself: Samples of COVID-19 (acute and convalescent) were obtained from the United States, Italy and Spain. In each case, the material was cDNA or gDNA derived from T cells, B-cell-depleted T cells, or PBMCs.

Germline V gene data show CDR1 as SGHTA and CDR2 as FQGTGA. V shed 2 bases and J shed 2 bases, with 20 bases lying between them. This CDR3 has 18 residues. Per the authors' pipeline: Amplifying reference gene primers gave estimates of nucleated cell counts. Repertoires were generated with immunoSEQ multiplex PCR, while TCRdb's copy carries only in-frame clones and drops some. The V and J calls and clone size come from that table; D and trimming were worked out from the DNA. This sample has 110,000 to 150,000 clones, with 85% to 90% found just once. The sample was peripheral blood. The chain couples TRBV7-3 to TRBJ2-3; TRBD2 might be the D (6 bases). The clonotype was recovered from a woman in her fifties or sixties with acute or convalescent COVID-19. CDR3 protein: CASSLAPLQDYITDTQYF. The CDR3 nucleotides are TGTGCCAGCAGCTTAGCTCCCCTACAGGACTATATCACAGATACGCAGTATTTT.